The clone carrying this T cell receptor (beta chain) was found many times. No antigen is known for it. The authors prepared the TCRbeta library with unique molecular identifiers. TCRdb processed the PCR reads anew with MiXCR; each CDR3 protein has one entry. The sample shows around 100,000 distinct CDR3 sequences, 4.5% to 7.5% of them seen only once. The sample belongs to a study of T-cell reconstitution after alpha-beta-depleted transplantation in children. Germline V lookup: CDR1 SGHAT, CDR2 FQNNGV. The CDR3 consists of 15 residues. Deletions cut 1 base from V and 2 bases from J, with 10 bases between. Study conclusions and caveats: The main origin of T-cell counts and diversity one year after transplant was newly produced T cells. Reports say that about two months after transplant, the alpha-beta T cells came out of several hundred graft clones that had expanded.

The material was PBMCs, mostly from graft donor cells, obtained 60 days after TCRalphabeta/CD19-depleted stem cell transplant. This sequence originates from a female patient between 2 and 10 years old who had a stem cell transplant for Fanconi anemia, so the T cells may come from the graft donor. The chain employs TRBV11-2 and TRBJ2-3, with a possible D match to TRBD2 (5 bases). CDR3 coding DNA: TGTGCCAGCAGCTTAGGAGGGTCGGACACAGATACGCAGTATTTT. This gives the protein CASSLGGSDTDTQYF.